This T cell receptor beta chain was recovered during a study of shared clonotypes between healthy human individuals. Findings and limits, study-wide: Represented genetic and exposure-history diversity was restricted by having few donors.

Every donor was a Caucasian adult from Nashville, Tennessee. As to this clone: The antigen remains undetermined.

The V gene's germline CDR1 is SGHDN and CDR2 FVKESK. J lost 9 bases, V lost 4 bases, and 8 bases had no gene match. The CDR3 loop spans 14 amino acids. What was sequenced on ten immunoSEQ deep assay plates was unsorted PBMC DNA. Here immunoSEQ multiplex PCR was the method, and the copy in TCRdb shows in-frame clones only, minus some. The sample has 490,000 or so clones, 75% to 85% seen once. The gene calls are TRBV14 and TRBJ2-1; 8 nucleotides line up with TRBD2. The sequence derives from a woman aged 35 to 49 in good health. Some clones in this sample may be carry-over from other donors' samples. Sequences were obtained from PBMCs. As DNA, the CDR3 is TGTGCCAGCAGCCCCCAAGCGGGAGTAGGTGAGCAGTTCTTC. It specifies CASSPQAGVGEQFF.